This TCR beta chain came from a study of control samples from healthy donors and cancer patients. Trimming left V 9 bases short and J 5 bases short, with 28 bases between. The CDR3 is 17 amino acids. Germline CDR1 and CDR2: SEHNR and FQNEAQ (reference sequence). The assay was immunoSEQ multiplex PCR, and TCRdb's table has in-frame clones only and misses some. The sample has about 60,000 clones, 70% to 90% seen once. Sequenced input: blood. The origin of this receptor is a man aged 35 to 55 in good health. This chain links TRBV7-9 with TRBJ2-5; tentative D call: TRBD1 (6 bases). DNA for the CDR3: TGTGCCAGTTTACCCAGGACAGCCTCCCCCTCCAAGGAGACCCAGTACTTC. Protein product: CASLPRTASPSKETQYF.